This T cell receptor beta chain appears in the sequencing data of a study of blood T cell repertoires in COVID-19. TCRdb's copy holds only in-frame clones and misses some; the assay was immunoSEQ multiplex PCR. The sample records some 300,000 clones, 85% to 95% being singletons. The sequenced material came from PBMCs or T cells enriched from blood (not recorded which). The sequence derives from a woman in her thirties who had been exposed to COVID-19.

Written as DNA, the CDR3 is TGTGCCAGCAGCTTGGGACTAGCGGAGTACAATGAGCAGTTCTTC. Its protein is CASSLGLAEYNEQFF. The chain couples TRBV11-2 to TRBJ2-1, with TRBD2 matching over 11 bases. The CDR3 is 15 residues long. Germline V gene sequence: CDR1 SGHAT, CDR2 FQNNGV. Trimming removed 3 bases from V and 4 bases from J; junction bases left unmatched: 2.